This T cell receptor (beta chain) was observed in a study of T cells in Graves' hyperthyroidism and ophthalmopathy. Study outcomes and limitations: Blood also carried most thyroid clonotypes expanded above 0.001.

TCR beta CDR3 region amplification was performed from RNA transcripts. HTBI primers were employed in a first-round RT-PCR of the TCR CDR3. MiXCR was run by TCRdb on the multiplex PCR reads, yielding one entry per CDR3 protein. The data contain 300,000 to 400,000 distinct CDR3 sequences, roughly 18% of them singletons. V gave up 7 bases and J gave up 0 bases, with 15 bases separating them. The CDR3 totals 16 residues. Concerning this clonotype: What it binds is unknown.

This TCR derives from a man between 18 and 35 years old with Graves' ophthalmopathy. The chain combines TRBV12-3 or TRBV12-4 with TRBJ2-2, with TRBD2 as a possible D gene (6 bases). Sequenced: blood. CDR3 DNA: TGTGCCAGCACTCCCTGGGGCGGGGCGAACACCGGGGAGCTGTTTTTT. It encodes CASTPWGGANTGELFF.